The sequence of this T cell receptor beta chain was determined in a study of Graves' ophthalmopathy and Graves' hyperthyroidism. Whole-study context: No treatment had been given when peripheral blood was collected at initial diagnosis.

Amplification of TCR beta CDR3 regions used RNA transcripts. HTBI-primed first-round RT-PCR preceded second-round multiplex PCR. TCRdb reprocessed the multiplex PCR reads with MiXCR, giving one entry per CDR3 protein. The table records tens of thousands of distinct CDR3 sequences, over 40% of them present only once. The CDR3 spans 15 residues. V was clipped by 2 bases and J by 4 bases; unmatched bases: 0. CDR1 MGHRA and CDR2 YSYEKL come from the germline V gene. Study results and limitations: The model flagged ophthalmopathy progression at approximately 70% sensitivity and roughly 72% specificity. Most expanded clonotypes in thyroid above 0.001 frequency also showed up in blood.

As concerns this clonotype: Its target is unknown.

Sequencing input: peripheral blood. This clonotype was obtained from an adult man with Graves' ophthalmopathy. This chain uses TRBV4-1 with TRBJ2-6; 9 bases match TRBD2. DNA for the CDR3: TGCGCCAGCAGCCAAACTAGCGGGGGGGCCAACGTCCTGACTTTC. Translated, it gives CASSQTSGGANVLTF.